This entry lists 17 T cell receptor beta chains sequenced from one sample in a study of blood T cell repertoires in COVID-19. Clones were sequenced by immunoSEQ multiplex PCR, and TCRdb holds only the in-frame ones, with some missing. The table lists 95,000 to 110,000 clones, over 80% of them singletons. Sequencing input: peripheral blood. The origin of the receptors is a man aged 50-60 years with acute or convalescent COVID-19.

The V gene is TRBV6-6, the J gene TRBJ2-3, with no clear D. V lost 4 bases, J lost 2 bases, and 16 bases lay in between. This CDR3 has 16 residues. Germline V gives CDR1 MNHNY, CDR2 SVGAGI (reference sequence). In DNA, the CDR3 is TGTGCCAGCAGTTCCTCCAGGCAGAGCTACACAGATACGCAGTATTTT. This sequence encodes CASSSSRQSYTDTQYF.

The sample holds one count of this clone. The rearrangement joins TRBV28 to TRBJ2-7; 9 nucleotides agree with TRBD2. Germline CDR1 is MDHEN and CDR2 is SYDVKM. Trimming took 6 bases from V and 5 from J; bases not matched to a gene: 5. The CDR3 is 13 amino acids. The CDR3 DNA is TGTGCCAGCAGCAGACTAGCGGCAAACGAGCAGTACTTC. Its translation: CASSRLAANEQYF.

The chain links TRBV28 to TRBJ2-5; 8 bases agree with TRBD2. The V segment lost 3 bases and the J segment 0 bases; nucleotides outside the gene matches: 6. The CDR3 consists of 16 residues. The germline gives CDR1 MDHEN, CDR2 SYDVKM. As DNA, the CDR3 is TGTGCCAGCAGTTTGTTACTAGCGGAGAACCAAGAGACCCAGTACTTC. Translated, it gives CASSLLLAENQETQYF.

The rearrangement uses TRBV30 and TRBJ2-7; 7 bases agree with TRBD2. CDR1 GTSNPN and CDR2 SVGIG come from the germline V gene (reference sequence). V was clipped by 4 bases and J by 1 base; unmatched bases: 7. The CDR3 has 14 residues. The CDR3 loop is CAWIRAGGSYEQYF. The CDR3 coding sequence is TGTGCCTGGATACGGGCCGGGGGGTCCTACGAGCAGTACTTC.

The chain joins TRBV20-1 to TRBJ2-3, with D tentatively TRBD2 (6 bases). V lost 2 bases, J lost 10 bases, and 10 bases lay in between. Germline assignment: CDR1 DFQATT and CDR2 SNEGSKA (reference sequence). This CDR3 spans 11 amino acids. CDR3 DNA sequence: TGCAGTGCTAGATCTGGCGGGGCGCAGTATTTT. The encoded protein is CSARSGGAQYF.

V usage is TRBV12-3 or TRBV12-4 and J usage is TRBJ1-2; 9 nucleotides match TRBD1. Trimming took 6 bases from V and 6 from J; bases not matched to a gene: 5. There are 13 residues in the CDR3. The CDR3 sequence is CASSHGTGNGYTF. CDR3 nucleotides: TGTGCCAGCAGCCACGGGACAGGGAATGGCTACACCTTC.

J is TRBJ2-1 and V is TRBV9; 12 bases line up with TRBD2. Looked up from germline, CDR1 is SGDLS and CDR2 is YYNGEE. The CDR3 consists of 19 residues. V was pared by 4 bases and J by 1 base, with 12 bases of the junction left unmatched. The CDR3 DNA follows: TGTGCCAGCAGCCTGAGGGCGCGGACTAGCGGGATGTCCTACAATGAGCAGTTCTTC. This encodes CASSLRARTSGMSYNEQFF. The variable domain in full, with the rest retrieved from reference TRBV9 and TRBJ2-1, is DSGVTQTPKHLITATGQRVTLRCSPRSGDLSVYWYQQSLDQGLQFLIQYYNGEERAKGNILERFSAQQFPDLHSELNLSSLELGDSALYFCASSLRARTSGMSYNEQFFGPGTRLTVL.

This chain connects TRBV15 to TRBJ1-2; D remains ambiguous. CDR1 and CDR2 (germline): LNHNV, YYDKDF (reference sequence). The CDR3 sequence is 15 residues long. Trimming shortened V by 0 bases and J by 2 bases, and 10 bases separated the two germline ends. The CDR3 region has the DNA TGTGCCACCAGCAGAGAATTTACAGAGAACTATGGCTACACCTTC. Residues: CATSREFTENYGYTF.

The chain joins TRBV3-1 (or the pseudogene TRBV3-2) to TRBJ2-5, with 8 bases aligning to TRBD2. Trimming cost V 3 bases and J 5 bases; bases outside gene matches: 11. The germline gives CDR1 LGHDT, CDR2 YNNKEL (reference sequence). The CDR3 length is 16 residues. In DNA, the CDR3 is TGTGCCAGCAGCCATCGTGGAGCGGGAGTAGGGGAGACCCAGTACTTC. Amino acid sequence: CASSHRGAGVGETQYF.

J is TRBJ2-5 and V is TRBV5-1, with TRBD2 matching 9 bases. This CDR3 contains 15 residues. V lost 3 bases to trimming and J lost 4 bases; unmatched junction nucleotides: 7. CDR1 SGHRS and CDR2 YFSETQ come from the germline V gene. CDR3 sequence: CASSSLAGVGETQYF. The CDR3 DNA follows: TGCGCCAGCAGCTCTTTAGCGGGAGTTGGAGAGACCCAGTACTTC. Drawing the rest from reference TRBV5-1 and TRBJ2-5, the complete variable domain is KAGVTQTPRYLIKTRGQQVTLSCSPISGHRSVSWYQQTPGQGLQFLFEYFSETQRNKGNFPGRFSGRQFSNSRSEMNVSTLELGDSALYLCASSSLAGVGETQYFGPGTRLLVL.

The V gene is TRBV3-1 (or the pseudogene TRBV3-2), the J gene TRBJ2-7; D is unclear. In germline, CDR1 is LGHDT, CDR2 YNNKEL (reference sequence). This CDR3 region has 12 residues. Trimming shortened V by 0 bases and J by 4 bases, and 4 bases separated the two germline ends. As DNA, the CDR3 is TGTGCCAGCAGCCAAGATCTGTACGAGCAGTACTTC. The encoded protein is CASSQDLYEQYF.

This clone occurred once. The CDR3 loop reads CASSRDANEKLFF. The CDR3 region has the DNA TGTGCCAGTAGCAGGGATGCTAATGAAAAACTGTTTTTT. The chain joins TRBV19 to TRBJ1-4, with a weak D call TRBD1 (5 bases). The CDR3 is made up of 13 amino acids. The germline CDR1 and CDR2 sequences are LNHDA and SQIVND (reference sequence). With 6 bases removed from V and 3 bases from J, the gap between germline ends came to 8 bases.

V usage is TRBV6-5 and J usage is TRBJ2-3; no firm D call. Germline V lookup: CDR1 MNHEY, CDR2 SVGAGI. The CDR3 has 16 residues. Trimming took off 4 bases at V and 2 bases at J, with 16 bases between the two ends. The CDR3, as DNA: TGTGCCAGCAGTTCTGATCTTTTGGGCCACACAGATACGCAGTATTTT. It codes for CASSSDLLGHTDTQYF.

This chain links TRBV6-5 with TRBJ2-2; D remains unclear. Germline V gene data show CDR1 as MNHEY and CDR2 as SVGAGI. Trimming shortened V by 10 bases and J by 0 bases, and 12 bases separated the two germline ends. The CDR3 is 14 residues long. The CDR3 loop reads CAIRVASNTGELFF. DNA for the CDR3: TGTGCCATTCGGGTCGCCTCGAACACCGGGGAGCTGTTTTTT.

CDR3 amino acids: CASSQDQGSNSNQPQHF. Here the CDR3 DNA reads TGCGCCAGCAGCCAAGATCAGGGCAGTAATAGCAATCAGCCCCAGCATTTT. V gene TRBV4-1 combines with J gene TRBJ1-5, with TRBD1 as a possible D gene (5 bases). Germline loops: CDR1 MGHRA, CDR2 YSYEKL. V lost 0 bases to trimming and J lost 0 bases, with 12 bases between them. The CDR3 totals 17 residues.

The chain joins TRBV12-5 to TRBJ1-6; no clear D gene. The CDR3 has 14 amino acids. Germline CDR1 reads LGHNT; CDR2 reads FRNRAP. V lost 1 base to trimming and J lost 7 bases, with 8 bases between them. The CDR3 bases are TGTGCTAGTGGTTTGGACAGTTTGAATTCACCCCTCCACTTT. Its translation is CASGLDSLNSPLHF.

As concerns this clone: In the same sample, other DNA sequences code for this CDR3. CDR3 DNA: TGTGCCAGCAGTTCCAGCACCGGGGAGCTGTTTTTT. It codes for CASSSSTGELFF. The gene calls are TRBV12-3 or TRBV12-4 and TRBJ2-2; D is undetermined. The CDR3 sequence is 12 residues long. V lost 4 bases and J lost 4, with 4 bases in between.